The 28 T cell receptor beta chains in this list originate from one sample, sequenced in a study of monozygotic twins with inflammatory bowel disease. Each CDR3 protein gets one entry in TCRdb, which reprocessed the 5' RACE reads and gives no DNA. This sample's table has under 150,000 distinct CDR3 sequences. Sequenced material: blood. These receptors originate from a human donor with ulcerative colitis or Crohn's disease, or a healthy co-twin of an affected twin (not recorded which).

V gene TRBV11-3 combines with J gene TRBJ2-2. Germline values: CDR1 SGHNT, CDR2 YENEEA. There are 13 residues in the CDR3. This CDR3 is CASSLDMDGELFF.

CDR3 region: CASSQDRDRGFYEQYF. This chain connects TRBV4-1 to TRBJ2-7; the D call of TRBD1 rests on TCRdb alone, since no DNA is present to check it. This CDR3 comprises 16 residues. In germline, CDR1 is MGHRA, CDR2 YSYEKL.

The chain combines TRBV28 with TRBJ2-7. Germline V CDR1 and CDR2: MDHEN, SYDVKM. There are 13 residues in the CDR3. The CDR3 region is CASSLSSTYEQYF. The full variable domain, in which reference TRBV28 and TRBJ2-7 provide the parts outside the CDR3, is DVKVTQSSRYLVKRTGEKVFLECVQDMDHENMFWYRQDPGLGLRLIYFSYDVKMKEKGDIPEGYSVSREKKERFSLILESASTNQTSMYLCASSLSSTYEQYFGPGTRLTVT.

V is TRBV4-3 and J is TRBJ1-2; TCRdb picks TRBD1, but there is no DNA to check that call. CDR3 length: 14 amino acids. CDR1 is LGHNA, CDR2 YSLEER, per germline. The CDR3 spells CASSQVPRRDGYTF.

The CDR3 sequence: CASSATRVYGYTF. The chain employs TRBV7-2 and TRBJ1-2; lacking DNA, the TRBD1 call made by TCRdb goes unchecked. Germline CDR1 SGHTA, CDR2 FQGNSA. The CDR3 is 13 amino acids.

The genes are TRBV6-1 and TRBJ2-7; TCRdb calls TRBD1, which cannot be checked without DNA. Germline V gives CDR1 MNHNS, CDR2 SASEGT. The CDR3 is 15 residues long. The CDR3: CASRTLTGNSREQYF.

The rearrangement joins TRBV20-1 to TRBJ2-3; TCRdb indicates TRBD1, and absent DNA this call remains unverified. The CDR3 loop spans 14 amino acids. The germline gives CDR1 DFQATT, CDR2 SNEGSKA (reference sequence). The CDR3 reads CSAPADTSTDTQYF.

The gene calls are TRBV5-1 and TRBJ1-6; the TCRdb call, TRBD1, lacks DNA for checking. The CDR3 is 14 amino acids. Germline V CDR1 and CDR2: SGHRS, YFSETQ. The CDR3 sequence is CASSPGQGRSPLHF.

The chain couples TRBV15 to TRBJ2-4; TCRdb gives TRBD1 as the D gene, but with no DNA this cannot be confirmed. Germline V lookup: CDR1 LNHNV, CDR2 YYDKDF (reference sequence). The CDR3 contains 17 residues. CDR3 in amino acids: CATSRVGQRVAKNIQYF.

V and J are TRBV3-1 and TRBJ1-4; TCRdb indicates TRBD1, and absent DNA this call remains unverified. Germline V gene lookup returns CDR1 LGHDT and CDR2 YNNKEL (reference sequence). The CDR3 extends over 14 amino acids. This CDR3 is CASSSRQGEEKLFF.

The chain has TRBV6-2 or TRBV6-3 and TRBJ2-5; without DNA, the TCRdb call of TRBD2 cannot be checked. CDR3 length equals 15 residues. The V gene's germline CDR1 is MNHEY and CDR2 SVGEGT. The CDR3 sequence: CVSNERGDNQETQYF.

This chain links TRBV4-1 with TRBJ1-2; the D call of TRBD1 rests on TCRdb alone, since no DNA is present to check it. CDR1 and CDR2 from the germline V gene are MGHRA and YSYEKL. The CDR3 totals 16 residues. CDR3 loop: CASSLGQIELTKGYTF.

The chain recombines TRBV5-1 with TRBJ2-1; there is no DNA to check the TCRdb D call of TRBD1. Germline-derived CDR1 and CDR2 are SGHRS and YFSETQ. The CDR3 length is 15 residues. This CDR3 is CASSLGTGSYNEQFF.

The J gene is TRBJ1-2, the V gene TRBV12-3 or TRBV12-4; TCRdb lists TRBD1, though no DNA is available to test this call. This CDR3 is 12 amino acids long. CDR3 loop: CASSFYRDGYTF.

The rearrangement links TRBV6-1 to TRBJ2-3; checking the TCRdb D call of TRBD2 is not possible without DNA. The germline gives CDR1 MNHNS, CDR2 SASEGT. This CDR3 spans 16 amino acids. CDR3 in amino acids: CASSDPSEVPTDTQYF.

V is TRBV6-1 and J is TRBJ1-6. Germline CDR1 MNHNS, CDR2 SASEGT. This CDR3 region has 14 residues. The CDR3 here is CASSPTDSNSPLHF.

The chain combines TRBV20-1 with TRBJ2-1. Germline CDR1 DFQATT, CDR2 SNEGSKA (reference sequence). This CDR3 has 14 residues. The CDR3 spells CSVGASLHYNEQFF.

This chain uses TRBV11-2 with TRBJ2-7; TCRdb's assignment of TRBD2 cannot be checked, as there is no DNA. In germline, CDR1 is SGHAT, CDR2 FQNNGV. The CDR3 spans 14 residues. The chain's CDR3 is CASSFSGLAYEQYF.

The rearrangement uses TRBV18 and TRBJ1-3. The germline V gene has CDR1 KGHSH and CDR2 LQKENI. The CDR3 sequence is 15 residues long. CDR3 amino acids: CASSPDRVSGNTIYF.

J is TRBJ2-3 and V is TRBV20-1; the TRBD1 assignment by TCRdb is unverifiable without DNA. The CDR3 is 16 residues long. From germline, CDR1 is DFQATT and CDR2 SNEGSKA (reference sequence). This CDR3 reads CSARPSSGGLTDTQYF.

The CDR3 here is CASSSFSSGDYNEKLFF. The genes are TRBV7-2 and TRBJ1-4. CDR3 length: 17 amino acids. Germline values: CDR1 SGHTA, CDR2 FQGNSA. Full variable domain (remainder filled in from reference TRBV7-2 and TRBJ1-4): GAGVSQSPSNKVTEKGKDVELRCDPISGHTALYWYRQSLGQGLEFLIYFQGNSAPDKSGLPSDRFSAERTGGSVSTLTIQRTQQEDSAVYLCASSSFSSGDYNEKLFFGSGTQLSVL.

This rearrangement joins TRBV7-2 to TRBJ2-1; the TCRdb D gene call, TRBD1, has no DNA to confirm it. This CDR3 has 15 residues. Looked up from germline, CDR1 is SGHTA and CDR2 is FQGNSA. CDR3 protein: CASSFGTGRYNEQFF.

The rearrangement links TRBV5-1 to TRBJ2-5. This CDR3 spans 13 amino acids. Germline V gene lookup returns CDR1 SGHRS and CDR2 YFSETQ. The CDR3: CASSLSSEETQYF.

CDR3 sequence: CASSGDRGNTGELFF. The chain is built from TRBV5-1 and TRBJ2-2; TCRdb outputs TRBD1, but without DNA this stays unchecked. CDR3 length equals 15 residues. Germline V gene sequence: CDR1 SGHRS, CDR2 YFSETQ.

The chain has TRBV4-3 and TRBJ2-7; the D call from TCRdb, TRBD1, cannot be confirmed without DNA. The CDR3 is 16 amino acids. Germline V gives CDR1 LGHNA, CDR2 YSLEER. CDR3 region: CASSQFTGGSYYEQYF.

CDR3 amino acids: CASSSRRQGGEAFF. This rearrangement joins TRBV7-2 to TRBJ1-1; TCRdb's D call of TRBD1 is untestable without DNA. This CDR3 is built from 14 residues. Germline CDR1 reads SGHTA; CDR2 reads FQGNSA. The full variable domain, rest sourced from reference TRBV7-2 and TRBJ1-1, is GAGVSQSPSNKVTEKGKDVELRCDPISGHTALYWYRQSLGQGLEFLIYFQGNSAPDKSGLPSDRFSAERTGGSVSTLTIQRTQQEDSAVYLCASSSRRQGGEAFFGQGTRLTVV.

The rearrangement joins TRBV20-1 to TRBJ2-6. CDR3 length: 14 amino acids. Germline V gives CDR1 DFQATT, CDR2 SNEGSKA (reference sequence). This CDR3 reads CSAGEGSGANVLTF.

The chain joins TRBV14 to TRBJ2-2; the D call of TRBD1 rests on TCRdb alone, since no DNA is present to check it. CDR1 and CDR2 (germline): SGHDN, FVKESK. The CDR3 length is 15 residues. The CDR3 sequence: CASGQVSRGAGELFF. Using reference TRBV14 and TRBJ2-2 for the parts outside the CDR3, the full variable domain is EAGVTQFPSHSVIEKGQTVTLRCDPISGHDNLYWYRRVMGKEIKFLLHFVKESKQDESGMPNNRFLAERTGGTYSTLKVQPAELEDSGVYFCASGQVSRGAGELFFGEGSRLTVL.